The 4 T cell receptor beta chains in this list originate from one sample, sequenced in a study of cytomegalovirus exposure and HLA in healthy donors (dated by TCRdb to about 2017). The library came from the immunoSEQ multiplex PCR assay. For the multiplex PCR, a mixture combining 60 forward primers for TCR Vbeta segments and 13 reverse primers for TCR Jbeta segments was used. Held by TCRdb, this immuneACCESS table contains in-frame sequences only and omits some clones. Under half of the omission traces to an unresolved V gene where checked; the cause of the rest is unknown. The sample yields some 220,000 clones; roughly 85% were counted once. The ten largest clones take up 0.2% to 0.3% of the sample. Sequencing was carried out using PBMCs. Every receptor here comes from a girl aged 2-15 years in good health and CMV-seronegative.

This clone has only a few counts. The chain is built from TRBV30 and TRBJ1-1; D is ambiguous. The germline V gene has CDR1 GTSNPN and CDR2 SVGIG (reference sequence). V lost 0 bases to trimming and J lost 12 bases, with 8 bases between them. This CDR3 comprises 10 residues. CDR3 region: CAWSVRETFF. The CDR3 coding sequence is TGTGCCTGGAGTGTCCGGGAAACTTTCTTT.

This sequence joins TRBV28 and TRBJ2-5; 8 bases are shared with TRBD2. Germline loops: CDR1 MDHEN, CDR2 SYDVKM. With V trimmed by 5 bases and J by 4 bases, 9 bases remained unmatched. There are 15 residues in the CDR3. The CDR3 DNA is TGTGCCAGCAGTAGCGGGGGACCCGAGGGAGAGACCCAGTACTTC. It specifies CASSSGGPEGETQYF.

The J gene is TRBJ2-3, the V gene TRBV7-2, with 8 bases that match TRBD2. Trimming at V came to 4 bases and at J to 0 bases, leaving 6 bases not matched to a gene. This CDR3 has 16 residues. Per germline, CDR1 SGHTA and CDR2 FQGNSA. In DNA, the CDR3 is TGTGCCAGCAGCTCCAGCGGGGGCCTTAGCACAGATACGCAGTATTTT. Encoded protein: CASSSSGGLSTDTQYF. The variable domain in full, completed from reference TRBV7-2 and TRBJ2-3, reads GAGVSQSPSNKVTEKGKDVELRCDPISGHTALYWYRQSLGQGLEFLIYFQGNSAPDKSGLPSDRFSAERTGGSVSTLTIQRTQQEDSAVYLCASSSSGGLSTDTQYFGPGTRLTVL.

The genes are TRBV5-1 and TRBJ2-1; the match to TRBD2 covers 10 bases. The CDR3 has 15 amino acids. Germline lookup yields CDR1 SGHRS and CDR2 YFSETQ. V trimming: 4 bases; J trimming: 9 bases; junction bases outside the gene matches: 10. The CDR3 DNA follows: TGCGCCAGCAGCAGCCCCGGGACTAGCGTAGGTGAGCAGTTCTTC. Translating it yields CASSSPGTSVGEQFF.